Below, one TCR beta chain is given with its context. What it recognizes is unknown. This record comes from a study of T-cell reconstitution after alpha-beta-depleted transplantation in children. Study results and caveats: T cells produced anew were the main source of T-cell counts and diversity one year after transplant. Surviving thymic progenitors and recipient T cells were the source of high TCRbeta diversity at day 60 in some patients. Several hundred rapidly expanded clones from non-depleted graft cells reportedly supplied alpha-beta T cells about two months post-transplant.

The CDR3 spans 17 residues. The V and J ends lost 1 base and 3 bases respectively, with 21 bases between them. Germline V gives CDR1 SQVTM, CDR2 ANQGSEA. TCRbeta library construction was performed incorporating unique molecular identifiers. TCRdb redid the calling of the PCR reads with MiXCR, one entry per CDR3 protein. The profile shows about 180,000 distinct CDR3 sequences, around 10% of them singletons. Source: PBMCs, taken before TCRalphabeta/CD19-depleted stem cell transplant. This TCR was recovered from a boy between 2 and 10 years old with acute myeloid leukemia, due to receive a stem cell transplant. The chain recombines TRBV29-1 with TRBJ1-2; no reliable D call. As DNA, the CDR3 is TGCAGCGTTGAAGCCCCGCCTCAACAAGAACCCGACTATGGCTACACCTTC. Amino acids: CSVEAPPQQEPDYGYTF.